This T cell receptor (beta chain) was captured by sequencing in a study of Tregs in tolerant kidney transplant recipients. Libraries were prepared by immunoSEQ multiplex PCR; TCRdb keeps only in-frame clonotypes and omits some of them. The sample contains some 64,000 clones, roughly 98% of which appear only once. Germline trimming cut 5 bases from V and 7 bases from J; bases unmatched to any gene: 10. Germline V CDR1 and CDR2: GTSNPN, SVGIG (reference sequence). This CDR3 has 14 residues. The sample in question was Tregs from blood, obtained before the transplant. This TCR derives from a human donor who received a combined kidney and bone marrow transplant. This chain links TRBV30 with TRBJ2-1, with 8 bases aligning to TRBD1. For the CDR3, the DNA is TGTGCCTGGGTCCCTGAGGACAGGGCGAATGAGCAGTTCTTC. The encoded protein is CAWVPEDRANEQFF. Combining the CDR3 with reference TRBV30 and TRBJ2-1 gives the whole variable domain SQTIHQWPATLVQPVGSPLSLECTVEGTSNPNLYWYRQAAGRGLQLLFYSVGIGQISSEVPQNLSASRPQDRQFILSSKKLLLSDSGFYLCAWVPEDRANEQFFGPGTRLTVL.